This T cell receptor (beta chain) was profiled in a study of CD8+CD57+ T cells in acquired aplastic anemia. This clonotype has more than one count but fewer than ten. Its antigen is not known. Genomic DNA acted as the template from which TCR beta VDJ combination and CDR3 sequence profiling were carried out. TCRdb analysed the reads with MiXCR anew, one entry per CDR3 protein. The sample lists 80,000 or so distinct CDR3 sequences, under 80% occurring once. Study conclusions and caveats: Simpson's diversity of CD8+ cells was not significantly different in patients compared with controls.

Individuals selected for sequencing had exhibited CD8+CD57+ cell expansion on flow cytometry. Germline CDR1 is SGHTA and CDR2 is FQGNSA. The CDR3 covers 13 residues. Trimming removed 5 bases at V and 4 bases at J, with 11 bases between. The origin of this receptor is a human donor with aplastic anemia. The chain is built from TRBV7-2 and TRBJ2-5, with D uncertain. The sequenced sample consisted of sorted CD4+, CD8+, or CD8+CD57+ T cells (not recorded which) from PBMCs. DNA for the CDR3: TGTGCCAGCAGCCGAGGTAGTGCAGAGACCCAGTACTTC. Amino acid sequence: CASSRGSAETQYF. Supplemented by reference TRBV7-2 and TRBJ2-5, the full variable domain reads GAGVSQSPSNKVTEKGKDVELRCDPISGHTALYWYRQSLGQGLEFLIYFQGNSAPDKSGLPSDRFSAERTGGSVSTLTIQRTQQEDSAVYLCASSRGSAETQYFGPGTRLLVL.